This is a list of T cell receptor beta chains from one sample in a study of blood T cell repertoires in COVID-19. Sequenced by immunoSEQ multiplex PCR; TCRdb stores in-frame clones only, minus some. Counted here are about 190,000 clones, roughly three quarters occurring once; the ten biggest clones make up less than 20%. Sample: PBMCs or T cells enriched from blood (not recorded which). These receptors were taken from a woman between 50 and 59 years old with acute COVID-19. CDR3s include the opening cysteine and the closing phenylalanine or tryptophan. Fields, in order: CDR3 length, clone size, V gene, J gene, D gene, CDR3 protein, CDR3 DNA. The D gene is left open where the match is weak. Some rows have no size entry. The others give once, few or many, or a class for an expanded clone.

cdr3_length: 12
clone_size: .
v_call: TRBV19
j_call: TRBJ1-2
d_call: .
cdr3_aa: CASRTDFYGYTF
cdr3_nt: TGTGCCAGTAGGACAGACTTCTATGGCTACACCTTC

cdr3_length: 18
clone_size: .
v_call: TRBV7-8
j_call: TRBJ2-2
d_call: TRBD2
cdr3_aa: CASSHIAGGGVITGELFF
cdr3_nt: TGTGCCAGCAGCCACATAGCGGGCGGGGGAGTAATCACCGGGGAGCTGTTTTTT

cdr3_length: 15
clone_size: .
v_call: TRBV7-2
j_call: TRBJ1-2
d_call: TRBD1
cdr3_aa: CASSRTGGYNYGYTF
cdr3_nt: TGTGCCAGCAGCCGCACAGGGGGCTATAACTATGGCTACACCTTC

cdr3_length: 14
clone_size: .
v_call: TRBV27
j_call: TRBJ1-5
d_call: .
cdr3_aa: CASSLYGSNQPQHF
cdr3_nt: TGTGCCAGCAGTTTATACGGTAGCAATCAGCCCCAGCATTTT

cdr3_length: 13
clone_size: few
v_call: TRBV19
j_call: TRBJ1-1
d_call: .
cdr3_aa: CAGSYRENTEAFF
cdr3_nt: TGTGCCGGATCTTACAGGGAAAACACTGAAGCTTTCTTT

cdr3_length: 15
clone_size: .
v_call: TRBV19
j_call: TRBJ2-1
d_call: .
cdr3_aa: CASNDPRTRYNEQFF
cdr3_nt: TGTGCCAGTAATGACCCCCGTACCAGGTACAATGAGCAGTTCTTC

cdr3_length: 15
clone_size: .
v_call: TRBV7-8
j_call: TRBJ2-1
d_call: TRBD2
cdr3_aa: CASSYRLAVYNEQFF
cdr3_nt: TGTGCCAGCAGCTATAGACTAGCGGTGTACAATGAGCAGTTCTTC

cdr3_length: 18
clone_size: .
v_call: TRBV6-2/TRBV6-3
j_call: TRBJ2-5
d_call: TRBD1
cdr3_aa: CASSHGTGSGIEQETQYF
cdr3_nt: TGTGCCAGCAGCCACGGGACAGGGAGTGGGATAGAGCAAGAGACCCAGTACTTC

cdr3_length: 12
clone_size: .
v_call: TRBV20-1
j_call: TRBJ1-1
d_call: .
cdr3_aa: CSASGRAAEAFF
cdr3_nt: TGCAGTGCTAGTGGGAGGGCGGCTGAAGCTTTCTTT

cdr3_length: 16
clone_size: .
v_call: TRBV28
j_call: TRBJ1-5
d_call: TRBD1
cdr3_aa: CASKTGTADREEPQHF
cdr3_nt: TGTGCCAGCAAAACCGGGACAGCCGATAGAGAGGAGCCCCAGCATTTT

cdr3_length: 15
clone_size: .
v_call: TRBV27
j_call: TRBJ2-3
d_call: TRBD1
cdr3_aa: CASSLYRGPIDTQYF
cdr3_nt: TGTGCCAGCAGTTTATACAGGGGGCCCATAGATACGCAGTATTTT

cdr3_length: 13
clone_size: .
v_call: TRBV7-8
j_call: TRBJ1-5
d_call: TRBD1
cdr3_aa: CASSSQGAQPQHF
cdr3_nt: TGTGCCAGCAGCTCTCAGGGGGCACAGCCCCAGCATTTT

cdr3_length: 13
clone_size: .
v_call: TRBV6-5
j_call: TRBJ2-5
d_call: .
cdr3_aa: CASKEDGMETQYF
cdr3_nt: TGTGCCAGCAAGGAGGATGGTATGGAGACCCAGTACTTC

cdr3_length: 14
clone_size: few
v_call: TRBV18
j_call: TRBJ2-3
d_call: .
cdr3_aa: CATTGTSLADTQYF
cdr3_nt: TGTGCCACTACCGGGACTTCCCTCGCAGATACGCAGTATTTT

cdr3_length: 15
clone_size: .
v_call: TRBV30
j_call: TRBJ2-3
d_call: TRBD2
cdr3_aa: CAPTPSGGAGDTQYF
cdr3_nt: TGTGCACCCACCCCTAGCGGGGGGGCCGGGGATACGCAGTATTTT

cdr3_length: 13
clone_size: once
v_call: TRBV6-4
j_call: TRBJ2-3
d_call: .
cdr3_aa: CASSLTGQDTQYF
cdr3_nt: TGTGCCAGCAGTTTAACAGGGCAAGATACGCAGTATTTT

cdr3_length: 16
clone_size: .
v_call: TRBV5-7
j_call: TRBJ1-5
d_call: TRBD1
cdr3_aa: CASSGRGLVGNQPQHF
cdr3_nt: TGTGCCAGCAGCGGCAGGGGGCTGGTTGGCAATCAGCCCCAGCATTTT

cdr3_length: 13
clone_size: once
v_call: TRBV6-5
j_call: TRBJ1-4
d_call: .
cdr3_aa: CASSRGRGEKLFF
cdr3_nt: TGTGCCAGCAGCAGGGGTAGGGGTGAAAAACTGTTTTTT

cdr3_length: 15
clone_size: .
v_call: TRBV11-2
j_call: TRBJ2-1
d_call: .
cdr3_aa: CASSVQGTSYNEQFF
cdr3_nt: TGTGCCAGCAGCGTACAGGGGACTTCCTACAATGAGCAGTTCTTC

cdr3_length: 16
clone_size: .
v_call: TRBV7-8
j_call: TRBJ1-2
d_call: .
cdr3_aa: CASSLLGGGSGNGYTF
cdr3_nt: TGTGCCAGCAGCTTATTAGGAGGTGGCAGCGGGAATGGCTACACCTTC

cdr3_length: 15
clone_size: .
v_call: TRBV4-3
j_call: TRBJ2-5
d_call: TRBD1
cdr3_aa: CASSRRQGKGETQYF
cdr3_nt: TGCGCCAGCAGCCGAAGACAGGGGAAGGGTGAGACCCAGTACTTC

cdr3_length: 16
clone_size: .
v_call: TRBV4-3
j_call: TRBJ2-2
d_call: .
cdr3_aa: CASSQDRLSNTGELFF
cdr3_nt: TGCGCCAGCAGCCAAGACCGACTATCGAACACCGGGGAGCTGTTTTTT

cdr3_length: 15
clone_size: .
v_call: TRBV11-2
j_call: TRBJ1-1
d_call: .
cdr3_aa: CASSSSGLRYTEAFF
cdr3_nt: TGTGCCAGCAGCTCATCAGGGTTAAGGTACACTGAAGCTTTCTTT

cdr3_length: 13
clone_size: .
v_call: TRBV9
j_call: TRBJ1-1
d_call: TRBD1
cdr3_aa: CASSVTGAPEAFF
cdr3_nt: TGTGCCAGCAGCGTAACAGGGGCGCCTGAAGCTTTCTTT

cdr3_length: 17
clone_size: .
v_call: TRBV5-8
j_call: TRBJ2-5
d_call: TRBD2
cdr3_aa: CASRTGTSGGAVETQYF
cdr3_nt: TGTGCCAGCAGGACCGGGACTAGCGGGGGGGCCGTCGAGACCCAGTACTTC

cdr3_length: 13
clone_size: .
v_call: TRBV6-5
j_call: TRBJ1-3
d_call: .
cdr3_aa: CASSDRWGNTIYF
cdr3_nt: TGTGCCAGCAGCGACAGGTGGGGAAACACCATATATTTT